This T cell receptor beta chain was obtained from a study of OX40 agonist ivuxolimab in advanced cancers. Study information: With ivuxolimab, an agonistic anti-OX40 (CD134) antibody, patients were treated.

Study-level results: Certain nonresponding patients likewise had low normalized T-cell clonal expansion. Clonal expansion by week 6 occurred in CD4+ and CD8+ blood T cells (at 0.1 to 3.0 mg/kg).

TCRdb keeps only in-frame clones here, not all; method: immunoSEQ multiplex PCR. The sample holds some 80,000 clones, 92% seen once. Germline assignment: CDR1 LNHDA and CDR2 SQIVND (reference sequence). The CDR3 contains 13 residues. The germline V and J ends were trimmed by 1 base and 2 bases, with 5 bases remaining between them. About this clone: Its specificity is unknown.

The material was CD4+ or CD8+ T cells sorted from blood, obtained in a trial of the OX40 agonist ivuxolimab. The TCR originated in an adult with an advanced solid tumor such as melanoma, head and neck, liver or kidney cancer. The genes are TRBV19 and TRBJ2-5, with D unclear. This CDR3 is CASSIGTQETQYF. The CDR3 bases are TGTGCCAGTAGTATAGGCACACAAGAGACCCAGTACTTC.